This TCR beta chain was profiled in a study of follicular helper T cells after annual influenza vaccination. Study background: Across the 2013-2014, 2014-2015 and 2015-2016 vaccination seasons, some subjects were resampled.

Profiling relied on immunoSEQ multiplex PCR, and the TCRdb table lists in-frame clones only, not all of them. This table has 27,000 or so clones, 80% to 90% appearing once. The germline V gene encodes CDR1 SGHNT and CDR2 YYREEE (reference sequence). V lost 3 bases, J lost 6 bases, and 15 bases lay in between. The CDR3 runs to 15 residues. Time point specified: 2014-2015 season, pre-vaccination. ICOS+CD38+ and ICOS-CD38- fractions were sorted from non-naive CD4+CXCR5+PD-1+ cells. The chain combines TRBV5-4 with TRBJ2-2; possibly TRBD1 for D (6 bases). This TCR derives from an adult who received the influenza vaccine. The sample here was CXCR5+ CD38- circulating T follicular helper cells from blood, taken on the day of influenza vaccination. Indicated subset: circulating Tfh, non-naive CD4+CXCR5+PD-1+ (ICOS+CD38+ or ICOS-CD38-). The CDR3 region is CASSSTRAGAGELFF. The CDR3 DNA sequence: TGTGCCAGCAGCTCCACCCGGGCAGGGGCCGGGGAGCTGTTTTTT.